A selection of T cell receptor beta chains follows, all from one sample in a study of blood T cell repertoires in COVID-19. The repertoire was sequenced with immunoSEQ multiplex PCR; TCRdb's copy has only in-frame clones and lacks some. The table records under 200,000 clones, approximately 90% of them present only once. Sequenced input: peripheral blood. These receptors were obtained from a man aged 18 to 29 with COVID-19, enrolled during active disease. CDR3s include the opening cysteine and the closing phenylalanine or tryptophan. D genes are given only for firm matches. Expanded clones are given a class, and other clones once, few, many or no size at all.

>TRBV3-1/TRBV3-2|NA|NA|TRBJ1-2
CASSQEQVCGYTF
TGTGCCAGCAGCCAAGAACAGGTTTGTGGCTACACCTTC
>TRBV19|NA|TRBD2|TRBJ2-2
CASSGGLGYTGELFF
TGTGCCAGTAGTGGCGGACTAGGCTACACCGGGGAGCTGTTTTTT
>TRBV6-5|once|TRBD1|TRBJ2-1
CASSWGTGVREQFF
TGTGCCAGCAGTTGGGGGACAGGGGTTCGTGAGCAGTTCTTC
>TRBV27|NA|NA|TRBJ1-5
CASSLGQGGRPQHF
TGTGCCAGCAGTTTGGGGCAGGGTGGTAGGCCCCAGCATTTT
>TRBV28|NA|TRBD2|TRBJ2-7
CASSGGASGYEQYF
TGTGCCAGCAGCGGGGGGGCTTCCGGCTACGAGCAGTACTTC
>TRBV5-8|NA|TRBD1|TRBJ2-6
CASSGRQGAPNVLTF
TGTGCCAGCAGCGGACGACAGGGGGCGCCCAACGTCCTGACTTTC
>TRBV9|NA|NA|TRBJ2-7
CASMKVRIYEQYF
TGTGCCAGCATGAAAGTGAGGATCTACGAGCAGTACTTC
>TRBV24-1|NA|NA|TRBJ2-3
CATSDLGREGTDTQYF
TGTGCCACCAGTGATTTGGGGCGGGAAGGCACAGATACGCAGTATTTT
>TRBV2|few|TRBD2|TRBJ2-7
CASQTRVAGGPGREQYF
TGTGCCAGCCAAACCAGGGTAGCGGGAGGGCCAGGGCGCGAGCAGTACTTC
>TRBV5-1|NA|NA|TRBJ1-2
CASSYLGRGNYGYTF
TGCGCCAGCAGCTACCTTGGAAGGGGTAACTATGGCTACACCTTC
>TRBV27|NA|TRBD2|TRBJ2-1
CASSFSGSYNEQFF
TGTGCCAGCAGTTTCAGCGGGAGCTACAATGAGCAGTTCTTC